Each of the 10 T cell receptor beta chains below was sequenced from the same sample in a study of T cell responses to AZD1222 COVID-19 vaccine. TCRdb's copy holds only in-frame clones and misses some; the assay was immunoSEQ multiplex PCR. The repertoire holds about 67,000 clones, with around 84% as singletons. Sequences were derived from peripheral blood, sampled on day 0 of AZD1222 vaccination. Receptors were obtained from an adult in good health.

The CDR3 spells CASSGQTTNEKLFF. DNA for the CDR3: TGTGCCAGCAGTGGTCAGACAACTAATGAAAAACTGTTTTTT. This chain links TRBV2 with TRBJ1-4; D unresolved. Germline assignment: CDR1 SNHLY and CDR2 FYNNEI. CDR3 length: 14 residues. Trimming left V 4 bases short and J 0 bases short, with 6 bases between.

The chain joins TRBV14 to TRBJ1-6, with TRBD1 matching over 7 bases. After removal of 0 bases from V and 7 bases from J, the junction contained 0 bases not matched to a gene. Germline V gene sequence: CDR1 SGHDN, CDR2 FVKESK. The CDR3 extends over 14 amino acids. CDR3 sequence: CASSQDRGNSPLHF. The DNA for the CDR3 is TGTGCCAGCAGCCAAGACAGGGGGAATTCACCCCTCCACTTT.

The genes are TRBV7-9 and TRBJ2-2; 7 bases agree with TRBD1. Germline loops: CDR1 SEHNR, CDR2 FQNEAQ (reference sequence). Losses at the gene ends were 5 bases for V and 5 bases for J; bases not matched to a gene: 5. CDR3 length equals 14 residues. Here the CDR3 DNA reads TGTGCCAGCAGCATGGGGACAGCAACCGGGGAGCTGTTTTTT. Translated: CASSMGTATGELFF.

This clone was seen once. The chain recombines TRBV6-5 with TRBJ2-3, with a possible D match to TRBD1 (7 bases). The germline V gene encodes CDR1 MNHEY and CDR2 SVGAGI. CDR3 length: 13 amino acids. The CDR3 sequence is CGADRRGTDTQYF. The CDR3, as DNA: TGTGGGGCGGACAGGAGGGGCACAGATACGCAGTATTTT.

This clone was observed a few times. The V call is TRBV4-3, the J call TRBJ2-5, with a tentative D call TRBD2 (5 bases). Trimming removed 1 base at V and 5 bases at J, with 20 bases between. The germline V gene has CDR1 LGHNA and CDR2 YSLEER. The CDR3 totals 17 residues. CDR3 nucleotide sequence: TGCGCCAGCAGCCAAGCGCCCCGTAGCCAACTAGGGGAGACCCAGTACTTC. Translation gives CASSQAPRSQLGETQYF.

This chain joins TRBV12-3 or TRBV12-4 and TRBJ1-2; tentative D call: TRBD1 (6 bases). The CDR3 loop spans 13 amino acids. Trimming stripped 5 bases from V and 3 bases from J, with 10 bases between. The CDR3 DNA reads TGTGCCAGCAGTCAACAGGGCGACTATGGCTACACCTTC. Encoded protein: CASSQQGDYGYTF.

The chain employs TRBV9 and TRBJ1-2, with D possibly matching TRBD1 (6 bases). V was cut by 3 bases and J by 10 bases, with 10 bases left in between. CDR1 and CDR2 (germline): SGDLS, YYNGEE. CDR3 length: 11 residues. The CDR3 DNA reads as TGTGCCAGCAGCGCAAGGACAGACTACACCTTC. Translated, it gives CASSARTDYTF.

The V call is TRBV7-9, the J call TRBJ1-2, with 12 bases that match TRBD1. Per the germline V gene, CDR1 is SEHNR and CDR2 is FQNEAQ (reference sequence). V trimming: 1 base; J trimming: 6 bases; junction bases outside the gene matches: 6. The CDR3 has 16 residues. This CDR3 reads CASSLGAGQGAHGYTF. The CDR3 DNA reads TGTGCCAGCAGCTTAGGAGCGGGACAGGGGGCCCATGGCTACACCTTC.

V and J are TRBV15 and TRBJ2-7; TRBD2 aligns across 8 bases. CDR1 and CDR2 from the germline V gene are LNHNV and YYDKDF (reference sequence). J lost 0 bases, V lost 0 bases, and 13 bases had no gene match. There are 19 residues in the CDR3. Here the CDR3 reads CATSRDRGTRIGGSYEQYF. For the CDR3, the DNA is TGTGCCACCAGCAGAGACCGTGGGACTAGAATAGGGGGCTCCTACGAGCAGTACTTC. Full variable domain (rest looked up from reference TRBV15 and TRBJ2-7): DAMVIQNPRYQVTQFGKPVTLSCSQTLNHNVMYWYQQKSSQAPKLLFHYYDKDFNNEADTPDNFQSRRPNTSFCFLDIRSPGLGDTAMYLCATSRDRGTRIGGSYEQYFGPGTRLTVT.

The genes are TRBV18 and TRBJ2-1, with 10 bases lining up with TRBD2. The germline gives CDR1 KGHSH, CDR2 LQKENI. The CDR3 is 17 residues long. V was pared by 0 bases and J by 1 base, with 3 bases of the junction left unmatched. CDR3 sequence reads: CASSPPPSGSSYNEQFF. CDR3 nucleotides: TGTGCCAGCTCACCACCCCCTAGCGGGAGTTCCTACAATGAGCAGTTCTTC. Filled out from reference TRBV18 and TRBJ2-1, the complete variable domain reads NAGVMQNPRHLVRRRGQEARLRCSPMKGHSHVYWYRQLPEEGLKFMVYLQKENIIDESGMPKERFSAEFPKEGPSILRIQQVVRGDSAAYFCASSPPPSGSSYNEQFFGPGTRLTVL.